Listed below are T cell receptor beta chains from one sample, sequenced in a study of regulatory T cells in long-lasting Graves disease. TCRdb re-called the multiplex PCR reads with MiXCR, one entry per CDR3 protein. The sample contains about 470,000 distinct CDR3 sequences, roughly 21% of which appear only once. Sequencing was performed on peripheral blood mononuclear cells (PBMCs), taken when the disease was refractory, from a patient treated with antithyroid drugs. The source of these receptors is a female donor with Graves disease. Each CDR3 is given with its conserved first and last residue. The D gene is left open where the match is weak. For some rows the clone size is stated as once, few or many, or as a class when expanded; others skip it.

many | TRBJ2-5 | TRBD2 | TRBV20-1 | CSASGGAPETQYF | TGCAGTGCTAGCGGGGGGGCCCCAGAGACCCAGTACTTC
many | TRBJ1-5 | . | TRBV6-5 | CASSWGYPGSNQPQHF | TGTGCCAGCAGTTGGGGGTACCCAGGGAGCAATCAGCCCCAGCATTTT
. | TRBJ2-1 | TRBD2 | TRBV29-1 | CSVAGTSVRSGSYNEQFF | TGCAGCGTTGCTGGGACTAGTGTACGGAGTGGCTCCTACAATGAGCAGTTCTTC
many | TRBJ2-7 | TRBD1 | TRBV12-3/TRBV12-4 | CASNLGQGDEQYF | TGTGCCAGCAATCTAGGACAGGGGGACGAGCAGTACTTC
many | TRBJ1-6 | . | TRBV12-3/TRBV12-4 | CASSWTPDNSPLHF | TGTGCCAGCAGTTGGACCCCTGATAATTCACCCCTCCACTTT
. | TRBJ1-2 | . | TRBV29-1 | CSVPGTDGYTF | TGCAGCGTTCCCGGGACGGATGGCTACACCTTC
. | TRBJ1-5 | TRBD1 | TRBV20-1 | CSATRGQGNQPQHF | TGCAGTGCTACCCGAGGACAGGGTAATCAGCCCCAGCATTTT
. | TRBJ2-6 | . | TRBV6-2/TRBV6-3 | CASSPDGRNTNVLTF | TGTGCCAGCAGCCCGGACGGCCGTAACACCAACGTCCTGACTTTC
many | TRBJ1-6 | . | TRBV28 | CASRPGVLNSPLHF | TGTGCCAGCAGGCCAGGGGTTTTGAATTCACCCCTCCACTTT
. | TRBJ2-3 | TRBD1 | TRBV7-2 | CASSSWTGLGADTQYF | TGTGCCAGCAGCTCCTGGACAGGGCTGGGGGCAGATACGCAGTATTTT
few | TRBJ2-2 | TRBD2 | TRBV7-7 | CASSLAGGGDTGELFF | TGTGCTAGCAGCTTAGCGGGAGGAGGAGATACCGGGGAGCTGTTTTTT
. | TRBJ2-5 | TRBD2 | TRBV3-1 | CASSPAGRYQETQYF | TGTGCCAGCAGCCCAGCGGGGAGGTACCAAGAGACCCAGTACTTC
few | TRBJ2-7 | . | TRBV27 | CASSSQAPLYEQYF | TGTGCCAGCAGTTCTCAGGCCCCCTTATACGAGCAGTACTTC
many | TRBJ1-5 | TRBD1 | TRBV3-1 | CASSHNPSGTEPQHF | TGTGCCAGCAGCCACAACCCTTCCGGGACAGAGCCCCAGCATTTT
. | TRBJ1-1 | . | TRBV19 | CASSIGLELAGEAFF | TGTGCCAGTAGTATAGGTCTCGAGTTGGCAGGGGAAGCTTTCTTT
many | TRBJ1-1 | TRBD1 | TRBV6-5 | CASSYRTGSNTEAFF | TGTGCCAGCAGTTACAGGACAGGATCGAACACTGAAGCTTTCTTT
many | TRBJ1-1 | . | TRBV19 | CASREVLGVGNTEAFF | TGTGCCAGTAGAGAGGTCCTAGGGGTGGGGAACACTGAAGCTTTCTTT
. | TRBJ1-1 | . | TRBV20-1 | CSARREWNTEAFF | TGCAGTGCTAGGAGGGAATGGAACACTGAAGCTTTCTTT
many | TRBJ1-1 | . | TRBV2 | CASKGGWGVDTEAFF | TGTGCCAGCAAGGGCGGTTGGGGGGTGGACACTGAAGCTTTCTTT
. | TRBJ1-1 | . | TRBV19 | CAIRGGQPTEAFF | TGTGCCATCCGTGGCGGGCAGCCCACTGAAGCTTTCTTT
many | TRBJ1-1 | TRBD1 | TRBV6-1 | CASSEQGGMNTEAFF | TGTGCCAGCAGTGAACAAGGGGGCATGAACACTGAAGCTTTCTTT
many | TRBJ1-1 | . | TRBV6-5 | CASSWWGGQTDYTEAFF | TGTGCCAGCAGTTGGTGGGGCGGACAGACCGACTACACTGAAGCTTTCTTT
many | TRBJ1-1 | . | TRBV6-1 | CASTSAGEGYTEAFF | TGTGCCAGCACCAGCGCGGGGGAAGGATACACTGAAGCTTTCTTT
many | TRBJ2-5 | TRBD1 | TRBV12-3/TRBV12-4 | CASRYRDRDIQETQYF | TGTGCCAGCAGATACCGGGACAGGGATATCCAAGAGACCCAGTACTTC
once | TRBJ2-5 | . | TRBV5-1 | CASTFDKETQYF | TGCGCCAGCACCTTCGATAAAGAGACCCAGTACTTC
. | TRBJ2-2 | . | TRBV11-2 | CASSYRAPTRTGELFF | TGTGCCAGCAGCTACCGGGCCCCTACAAGGACCGGGGAGCTGTTTTTT